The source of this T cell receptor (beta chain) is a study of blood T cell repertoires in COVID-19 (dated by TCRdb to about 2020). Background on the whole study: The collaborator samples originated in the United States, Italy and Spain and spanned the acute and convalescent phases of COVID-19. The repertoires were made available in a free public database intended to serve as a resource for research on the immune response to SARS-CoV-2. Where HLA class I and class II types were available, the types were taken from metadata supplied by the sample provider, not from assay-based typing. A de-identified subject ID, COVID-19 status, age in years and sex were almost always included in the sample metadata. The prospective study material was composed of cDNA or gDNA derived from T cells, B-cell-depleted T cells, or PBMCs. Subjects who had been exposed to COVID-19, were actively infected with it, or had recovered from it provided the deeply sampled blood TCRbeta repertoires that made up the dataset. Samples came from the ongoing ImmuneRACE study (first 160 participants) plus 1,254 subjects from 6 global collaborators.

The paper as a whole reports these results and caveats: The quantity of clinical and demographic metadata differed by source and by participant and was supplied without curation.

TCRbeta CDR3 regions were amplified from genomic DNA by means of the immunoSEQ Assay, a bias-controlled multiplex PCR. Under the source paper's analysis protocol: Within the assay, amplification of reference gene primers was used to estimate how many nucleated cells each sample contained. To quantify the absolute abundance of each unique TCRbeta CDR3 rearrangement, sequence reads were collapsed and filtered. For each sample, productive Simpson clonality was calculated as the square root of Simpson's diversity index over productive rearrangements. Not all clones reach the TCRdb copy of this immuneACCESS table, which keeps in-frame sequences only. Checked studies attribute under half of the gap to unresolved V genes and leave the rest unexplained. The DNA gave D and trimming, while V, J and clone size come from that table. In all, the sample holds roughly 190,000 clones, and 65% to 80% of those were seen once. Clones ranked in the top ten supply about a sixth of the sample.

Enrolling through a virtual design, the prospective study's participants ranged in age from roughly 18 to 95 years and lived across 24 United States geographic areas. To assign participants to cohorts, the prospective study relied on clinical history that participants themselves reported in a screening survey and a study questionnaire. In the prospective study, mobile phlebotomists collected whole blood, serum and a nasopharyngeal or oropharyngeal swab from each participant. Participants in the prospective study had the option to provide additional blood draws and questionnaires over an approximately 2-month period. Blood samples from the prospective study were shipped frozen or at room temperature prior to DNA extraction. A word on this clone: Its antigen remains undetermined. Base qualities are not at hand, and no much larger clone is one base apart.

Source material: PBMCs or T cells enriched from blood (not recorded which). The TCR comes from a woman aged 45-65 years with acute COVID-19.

The CDR3 here reads CASSRDSLIAGSYNSPLHF. The DNA is TGTGCCAGCAGTCGGGACAGTTTAATAGCGGGGTCCTATAATTCACCCCTCCACTTT. Recombination linked TRBV6-4 to TRBJ1-6; 7 central bases correspond to TRBD1. The CDR3 has 19 amino acids, counting the end cysteine and phenylalanine. CDR3 DNA is the only sequence kept; it has 57 bases, read in frame from the first base. As encoded in the germline V gene, CDR1 is MRHNA while CDR2 is SNTAGT. Trimmed from V: 5 bases; trimmed from J: 1 base; junction bases lacking a gene match: 14.